A selection of T cell receptor beta chains follows, all from one sample in a study of cytotoxic CD8 clonotypes in ibrutinib-treated CLL. The method was immunoSEQ multiplex PCR; TCRdb's version includes in-frame clones alone and lacks a portion of them. Among 330,000 or so clones listed, 67% were seen once. The starting material was PBMCs, obtained after 36 months of ibrutinib treatment. These receptor sequences come from a human donor with chronic lymphocytic leukemia. CDR3s include the opening cysteine and the closing phenylalanine or tryptophan. A D gene is named only where the DNA matches it firmly. Only some rows state a clone size, as once, few, many or a class for expanded clones.

D gene: TRBD2
clone size: -
V gene: TRBV6-5
J gene: TRBJ2-7
CDR3 DNA: TGTGCCAGCAGGACTTTAACTAGCGCCGAGCAGTACTTC
CDR3 protein: CASRTLTSAEQYF

D gene: TRBD2
clone size: -
V gene: TRBV10-3
J gene: TRBJ2-3
CDR3 DNA: TGTGCCATCAGCCCTAGCGGACTGCAGTATTTT
CDR3 protein: CAISPSGLQYF

D gene: TRBD1
clone size: once
V gene: TRBV27
J gene: TRBJ1-5
CDR3 DNA: TGTGCCAGCAGTAACAGGGGAGCGGGTCAGCCCCAGCATTTT
CDR3 protein: CASSNRGAGQPQHF

D gene: -
clone size: -
V gene: TRBV18
J gene: TRBJ2-4
CDR3 DNA: TGTGCCAGCTCACCACGAGACACCGGCATTCAGTACTTC
CDR3 protein: CASSPRDTGIQYF

D gene: -
clone size: -
V gene: TRBV9
J gene: TRBJ1-2
CDR3 DNA: TGTGCCAGCAGCAACTCGGGCAGCTCACACTATGGCTACACCTTC
CDR3 protein: CASSNSGSSHYGYTF

D gene: -
clone size: -
V gene: TRBV27
J gene: TRBJ2-2
CDR3 DNA: TGTGCCAGCAGTCCCCAGGGGGGACCGAACACCGGGGAGCTGTTTTTT
CDR3 protein: CASSPQGGPNTGELFF

D gene: -
clone size: -
V gene: TRBV10-2
J gene: TRBJ2-7
CDR3 DNA: TGCGCCAGCAGTCCTAGCTCCTACGAGCAGTACTTC
CDR3 protein: CASSPSSYEQYF

D gene: -
clone size: -
V gene: TRBV7-2
J gene: TRBJ2-7
CDR3 DNA: TGTGCCAGCAGCTTAGAGGCAGCTACCTCCTACGAGCAGTACTTC
CDR3 protein: CASSLEAATSYEQYF

D gene: -
clone size: few
V gene: TRBV6-5
J gene: TRBJ1-1
CDR3 DNA: TGTGCCAGCAGTTACGATGGGGGAACGAACACTGAAGCTTTCTTT
CDR3 protein: CASSYDGGTNTEAFF

D gene: -
clone size: -
V gene: TRBV27
J gene: TRBJ1-2
CDR3 DNA: TGTGCCAGCAGTTTTGGGACAAACTATGGCTACACCTTC
CDR3 protein: CASSFGTNYGYTF

D gene: -
clone size: -
V gene: TRBV11-3
J gene: TRBJ2-2
CDR3 DNA: TGTGCCAGCAGCTCCTCCGGCGCTCTAGTAGGGGGCGGGGAGCTGTTTTTT
CDR3 protein: CASSSSGALVGGGELFF

D gene: -
clone size: -
V gene: TRBV9
J gene: TRBJ2-5
CDR3 DNA: TGTGCCAGCAGCGTAGGGCCGAGGAACCGTCAAGAGACCCAGTACTTC
CDR3 protein: CASSVGPRNRQETQYF

D gene: -
clone size: -
V gene: TRBV13
J gene: TRBJ2-7
CDR3 DNA: TGTGCCAGCAGCTTCGTACAGGCCTTCTACGAGCAGTACTTC
CDR3 protein: CASSFVQAFYEQYF

D gene: TRBD1
clone size: -
V gene: TRBV23-1
J gene: TRBJ1-2
CDR3 DNA: TGCGCCAGCAGTCAATCTCTAGGGACAGGGGGCAGTGGCTACACCTTC
CDR3 protein: CASSQSLGTGGSGYTF

D gene: TRBD2
clone size: -
V gene: TRBV5-1
J gene: TRBJ2-1
CDR3 DNA: TGCGCCAGCAGCTCCAGCGGGGCTTTCAATGAGCAGTTCTTC
CDR3 protein: CASSSSGAFNEQFF

D gene: -
clone size: -
V gene: TRBV29-1
J gene: TRBJ2-3
CDR3 DNA: TGCAGCGCGGGACACGATACGCAGTATTTT
CDR3 protein: CSAGHDTQYF

D gene: TRBD1
clone size: few
V gene: TRBV6-1
J gene: TRBJ2-7
CDR3 DNA: TGTGCCAGCCGCCAGGACAGGGGCTACGAGCAGTACTTC
CDR3 protein: CASRQDRGYEQYF

D gene: TRBD2
clone size: -
V gene: TRBV5-1
J gene: TRBJ2-5
CDR3 DNA: TGCGCCAGCAGCTTGCGTCTAGCGGGGACCCAAGAGACCCAGTACTTC
CDR3 protein: CASSLRLAGTQETQYF

D gene: TRBD1
clone size: -
V gene: TRBV29-1
J gene: TRBJ2-5
CDR3 DNA: TGCAGCGGAGGACAGGGACGGGAGACCCAGTACTTC
CDR3 protein: CSGGQGRETQYF

D gene: -
clone size: once
V gene: TRBV29-1
J gene: TRBJ2-3
CDR3 DNA: TGCAGCGTTGAAGACGTGGTGGGTACAGATACGCAGTATTTT
CDR3 protein: CSVEDVVGTDTQYF

D gene: -
clone size: -
V gene: TRBV9
J gene: TRBJ2-3
CDR3 DNA: TGTGCCAGCAGCGAAAGTCAGGGTTCACATACGCAGTATTTT
CDR3 protein: CASSESQGSHTQYF